What follows are 30 T cell receptor beta chains derived from one specimen sequenced in a study of cytomegalovirus exposure and HLA in healthy donors. PCR involved 60 Vbeta and 13 Jbeta primers. This table comes from immunoSEQ multiplex PCR, and its TCRdb copy is limited to in-frame clones, with some not included. Of some 200,000 clones in the sample, 80% to 85% were seen once. Sequenced sample: PBMCs. These receptors all come from a boy aged 2 to 9 in good health and CMV-seronegative.

This clone was found a few times. The chain joins TRBV6-6 to TRBJ2-1; 9 bases line up with TRBD1. After removal of 6 bases from V and 12 bases from J, the junction contained 12 bases not matched to a gene. The CDR3 has 14 residues. Germline CDR1 MNHNY, CDR2 SVGAGI (reference sequence). CDR3 DNA sequence: TGTGCCAGCAGCGAACCGGGACAGGGTACTTTGCAGTTCTTC. Protein sequence: CASSEPGQGTLQFF.

V usage is TRBV10-3 and J usage is TRBJ1-3; D unclear. The CDR3 is 15 amino acids. Between the trimmed V and J ends, which lost 7 bases and 0 bases, there was a span of 13 bases. CDR1 and CDR2 (germline): ENHRY, SYGVKD. The CDR3 sequence is CAITPGSFSGNTIYF. The CDR3 DNA reads TGTGCCATCACTCCAGGTTCGTTCTCTGGAAACACCATATATTTT.

The chain has TRBV4-1 and TRBJ2-1, with TRBD2 identical over 12 bases. CDR1 is MGHRA and CDR2 is YSYEKL in the germline V gene. V lost 4 bases and J lost 4; bases outside the gene matches: 14. The CDR3 runs to 19 residues. This CDR3 reads CASSRVGTSGSASYNEQFF. As DNA, the CDR3 is TGCGCCAGCAGCCGAGTGGGGACTAGCGGGTCCGCCTCATACAATGAGCAGTTCTTC.

In this sample, this clone turned up once. The rearrangement joins TRBV6-1 to TRBJ2-3; 11 bases align to TRBD2. CDR3 length equals 15 residues. CDR1 is MNHNS and CDR2 is SASEGT in the germline V gene. Germline trimming cut 10 bases from V and 3 bases from J; bases unmatched to any gene: 9. CDR3 bases: TGTGCCACCGAGTTAGCGGGGGGGCCGACAGATACGCAGTATTTT. It is translated as CATELAGGPTDTQYF.

This sequence joins TRBV10-3 and TRBJ2-7; possibly TRBD1 for D (5 bases). This CDR3 is 17 amino acids long. The V end was cut by 0 bases, the J end by 0 bases, with 15 bases between. The germline V gene has CDR1 ENHRY and CDR2 SYGVKD. Here the CDR3 reads CAISESPLDSYSYEQYF. The CDR3 DNA follows: TGTGCCATCAGTGAGTCCCCCCTCGACAGCTACTCCTACGAGCAGTACTTC.

This sequence joins TRBV7-2 and TRBJ1-1; D is unclear. CDR1 and CDR2 from the germline V gene are SGHTA and FQGNSA. V was shortened by 3 bases and J by 3 bases, with 8 bases between the two germline ends. The CDR3 covers 13 residues. The CDR3 nucleotides are TGTGCCAGCAGCTTTACTGTGGACACTGAAGCTTTCTTT. Its translation: CASSFTVDTEAFF.

This clone has just one count. The V call is TRBV5-6, the J call TRBJ1-2; possible D gene TRBD1, 5 bases. Looked up from germline, CDR1 is SGHDT and CDR2 is YYEEEE. V lost 4 bases and J lost 4, with 11 bases in between. The CDR3 spans 13 residues. CDR3 nucleotide sequence: TGTGCCAGCAGCCGGGGGAACGGCTATGGCTACACCTTC. Its protein is CASSRGNGYGYTF.

This chain connects TRBV13 to TRBJ2-7; TRBD2 might be the D (6 bases). CDR3 length equals 14 residues. The germline gives CDR1 PRHDT, CDR2 FYEKMQ (reference sequence). The V and J ends lost 5 bases and 3 bases respectively, with 14 bases between them. CDR3 DNA sequence: TGTGCCAGCAGCCCCTCCGGGAGTAGCTACGAGCAGTACTTC. This codes for CASSPSGSSYEQYF.

The V call is TRBV29-1, the J call TRBJ1-2; 8 nucleotides match TRBD1. CDR3 length: 14 amino acids. J lost 4 bases, V lost 6 bases, and 10 bases had no gene match. The germline CDR1 and CDR2 sequences are SQVTM and ANQGSEA. The CDR3 spells CSVLAGQDSYGYTF. In DNA form, the CDR3 reads TGCAGCGTCCTTGCGGGACAGGATTCCTATGGCTACACCTTC.

The J gene is TRBJ2-2, the V gene TRBV2; 7 nucleotides agree with TRBD2. The CDR3 spans 15 residues. The germline V gene encodes CDR1 SNHLY and CDR2 FYNNEI. Unmatched junction bases numbered 7, after V lost 7 bases and J lost 2 bases. The CDR3: CASNPASGNTGELFF. CDR3 nucleotides: TGTGCCAGCAATCCCGCTAGCGGAAACACCGGGGAGCTGTTTTTT.

V gene TRBV30 combines with J gene TRBJ2-7; 7 positions match TRBD1. Germline V CDR1 and CDR2: GTSNPN, SVGIG (reference sequence). Unmatched junction bases numbered 8, after V lost 6 bases and J lost 3 bases. The CDR3 is 13 amino acids. CDR3 sequence: CACDRVKSYEQYF. The DNA for the CDR3 is TGTGCCTGTGACAGGGTCAAAAGCTACGAGCAGTACTTC.

This chain links TRBV11-2 with TRBJ1-1, with 7 bases aligning to TRBD1. The CDR3 loop spans 15 amino acids. Trimming cost V 2 bases and J 2 bases; bases outside gene matches: 5. Germline-derived CDR1 and CDR2 are SGHAT and FQNNGV. CDR3 protein: CASSLTDRANTEAFF. CDR3 nucleotide sequence: TGTGCCAGCAGCTTAACCGACAGGGCAAACACTGAAGCTTTCTTT.

The chain couples TRBV9 to TRBJ2-3; perhaps TRBD2 as D (5 bases). Per germline, CDR1 SGDLS and CDR2 YYNGEE. The CDR3 has 13 residues. Between the trimmed V and J ends, which lost 0 bases and 4 bases, there was a span of 6 bases. The chain's CDR3 is CASSVASPDTQYF. CDR3 sequence (DNA): TGTGCCAGCAGCGTAGCTAGCCCAGATACGCAGTATTTT.

A remark on this clone: One end of the junction varies from germline; a read error may be responsible. Other DNA sequences of this sample code for an identical CDR3. V and J are TRBV2 and TRBJ1-3, with D perhaps TRBD1 (6 bases). The CDR3 loop spans 18 amino acids. Germline assignment: CDR1 SNHLY and CDR2 FYNNEI. The CDR3 sequence is CASSQRGFDRSYGNTIYF. CDR3 sequence (DNA): TGCGCCAGCAGCCAGAGAGGGTTCGACAGGTCGTATGGAAACACCATATATTTT.

The chain is built from TRBV27 and TRBJ1-2, with 8 bases identical to TRBD1. Germline V gene lookup returns CDR1 MNHEY and CDR2 SMNVEV (reference sequence). The junction had 3 bases not matched to a gene; V was cut back by 1 base and J by 2 bases. CDR3 size: 15 residues. The CDR3 coding sequence is TGTGCCAGCAGTTTATTAGGGACAGGCAACTATGGCTACACCTTC. Amino acids: CASSLLGTGNYGYTF.

The chain has TRBV25-1 and TRBJ2-5, with D perhaps matching TRBD1 (5 bases). The V and J ends lost 6 bases and 5 bases respectively, with 13 bases between them. The CDR3 has 13 amino acids. Germline loops: CDR1 MGHDK, CDR2 SYGVNS. DNA of the CDR3: TGTGCCAGCAGACCAACAGGCCGCGAGACCCAGTACTTC. Its protein product is CASRPTGRETQYF.

The CDR3 region has the DNA TGTGCCAGCAACCCCCTTGGGACTAGCGGAACCAACAATGAGCAGTTCTTC. Protein: CASNPLGTSGTNNEQFF. The chain uses TRBV2 and TRBJ2-1; TRBD2 matches 11 bases. Trimming took 7 bases from V and 5 from J; bases not matched to a gene: 13. Germline V CDR1 and CDR2: SNHLY, FYNNEI. The CDR3 is 17 residues long.

The chain joins TRBV29-1 to TRBJ2-1; no definite D call. CDR3 length equals 14 residues. Germline CDR1 is SQVTM and CDR2 is ANQGSEA. V lost 8 bases to trimming and J lost 5 bases, with 19 bases between them. CDR3 sequence reads: CSSRVSQIHNEQFF. In DNA form, the CDR3 reads TGCAGCTCTCGGGTTTCCCAGATACACAATGAGCAGTTCTTC.

CDR3 nucleotides: TGCGCCAGCAGCTTGGGAGGGATGGTTGAAGCTTTCTTT. Protein: CASSLGGMVEAFF. The gene calls are TRBV5-1 and TRBJ1-1; D unresolved. Germline-derived CDR1 and CDR2 are SGHRS and YFSETQ. This CDR3 region has 13 residues. The V end lost 0 bases, the J end lost 7 bases, and 10 bases lay between the germline ends.

V usage is TRBV2 and J usage is TRBJ1-6; D uncertain. The V and J ends lost 8 bases and 9 bases respectively, with 14 bases between them. This CDR3 has 13 amino acids. In germline, CDR1 is SNHLY, CDR2 FYNNEI. CDR3 residues: CASAEQVISPLHF. CDR3 sequence (DNA): TGTGCCAGCGCGGAACAAGTTATTTCACCCCTCCACTTT.

The chain combines TRBV4-1 with TRBJ2-1; 10 bases fit TRBD2. The germline V gene has CDR1 MGHRA and CDR2 YSYEKL. The CDR3 is made up of 16 amino acids. V was clipped by 1 base and J by 6 bases; unmatched bases: 6. The CDR3 region is CASSQGLSGGANEQFF. In DNA form, the CDR3 reads TGCGCCAGCAGCCAAGGGTTGAGCGGGGGGGCCAATGAGCAGTTCTTC.

The chain joins TRBV5-1 to TRBJ2-1; the D gene is possibly TRBD1 (5 bases). This CDR3 contains 14 residues. The V end lost 0 bases, the J end lost 5 bases, and 9 bases lay between the germline ends. From germline, CDR1 is SGHRS and CDR2 YFSETQ. CDR3 DNA: TGCGCCAGCAGCTTGGGACAGTTTAACAATGAGCAGTTCTTC. Translation gives CASSLGQFNNEQFF.

The chain carries TRBV23-1 and TRBJ1-1; 9 nucleotides agree with TRBD1. TRBV23-1 qualifies as an ORF whose function is uncertain. V trimming: 2 bases; J trimming: 5 bases; junction bases outside the gene matches: 6. There are 15 residues in the CDR3. Written as DNA, the CDR3 is TGCGCCAGCAGTCAAACAGGGGGCCGGGGAACTGAAGCTTTCTTT. Translation gives CASSQTGGRGTEAFF.

The rearrangement joins TRBV2 to TRBJ2-7, with 9 bases that match TRBD1. With V trimmed by 6 bases and J by 7 bases, 10 bases remained unmatched. This CDR3 is 14 amino acids long. Germline assignment: CDR1 SNHLY and CDR2 FYNNEI. CDR3 protein: CASRATGGTGEQYF. DNA of the CDR3: TGTGCCAGCAGGGCGACAGGGGGTACAGGAGAGCAGTACTTC.

This chain links TRBV9 with TRBJ1-2, with 8 positions matching TRBD1. Germline loops: CDR1 SGDLS, CDR2 YYNGEE. V gave up 3 bases and J gave up 4 bases; unmatched junction bases: 11. The CDR3 is 16 amino acids. The CDR3: CASSGIRDRSPYGYTF. The CDR3 bases are TGTGCCAGCAGCGGAATCCGGGACAGGAGCCCCTATGGCTACACCTTC.

This clone turned up a few times. This sequence joins TRBV6-1 and TRBJ1-4; D remains ambiguous. Trimming removed 4 bases at V and 6 bases at J, with 12 bases between. Germline V gene lookup returns CDR1 MNHNS and CDR2 SASEGT. The CDR3 extends over 14 amino acids. The CDR3, as DNA: TGTGCCAGCAGTGGGCCAGGAGGGTATGAAAAACTGTTTTTT. It encodes CASSGPGGYEKLFF.

The chain employs TRBV9 and TRBJ2-1; the match to TRBD2 covers 10 bases. CDR3 length: 15 amino acids. Germline V gene lookup returns CDR1 SGDLS and CDR2 YYNGEE. V gave up 0 bases and J gave up 8 bases; unmatched junction bases: 5. The CDR3 spells CASSVEASGGHEQFF. The CDR3 DNA follows: TGTGCCAGCAGCGTAGAGGCTAGCGGGGGACATGAGCAGTTCTTC.

In this sample, this clone turned up once. The V and J genes are TRBV5-1 and TRBJ2-5; TRBD1 is a possible D gene (6 bases). CDR3 length: 14 amino acids. V gave up 0 bases and J gave up 4 bases, with 10 bases separating them. Germline V CDR1 and CDR2: SGHRS, YFSETQ. CDR3 sequence (DNA): TGCGCCAGCAGCTTGGCAGGGGTACTAGAGACCCAGTACTTC. Translating it yields CASSLAGVLETQYF.

The rearrangement links TRBV9 to TRBJ2-3; weak D call: TRBD1 (6 bases). Germline CDR1 SGDLS, CDR2 YYNGEE. Trimming cost V 0 bases and J 3 bases, with 11 bases left between them. CDR3 length equals 15 residues. In nucleotides, the CDR3 is TGTGCCAGCAGCGTAGAACAGGGCGCGACAGATACGCAGTATTTT. Its protein product is CASSVEQGATDTQYF. Drawing the rest from reference TRBV9 and TRBJ2-3, the complete variable domain is DSGVTQTPKHLITATGQRVTLRCSPRSGDLSVYWYQQSLDQGLQFLIQYYNGEERAKGNILERFSAQQFPDLHSELNLSSLELGDSALYFCASSVEQGATDTQYFGPGTRLTVL.

This clone was found a few times. The chain combines TRBV6-6 with TRBJ1-4; 10 nucleotides agree with TRBD1. Germline V gives CDR1 MNHNY, CDR2 SVGAGI (reference sequence). The CDR3 extends over 14 amino acids. V was clipped by 6 bases and J by 8 bases; unmatched bases: 6. CDR3 sequence reads: CASRGPGQGEKLFF. Here the CDR3 DNA reads TGTGCCAGCAGAGGTCCGGGACAGGGGGAAAAACTGTTTTTT.